Below, 13 T cell receptor beta chains from the same sample are listed, as sequenced in a study of CD8+CD57+ T cells in acquired aplastic anemia. According to the study, genomic DNA was the template for TCR beta VDJ and CDR3 profiling. MiXCR, applied by TCRdb to the reads, yields one record per CDR3 protein. The data show about 160,000 distinct CDR3 sequences, with 35% to 55% seen just once and under 1.2% held by the top ten. The sample was sorted CD4+, CD8+, or CD8+CD57+ T cells (not recorded which) from PBMCs. These receptors all stem from a human donor in good health.

V is TRBV18 and J is TRBJ2-7, with D perhaps TRBD1 (6 bases). Trimming stripped 6 bases from V and 5 bases from J, with 14 bases between. Germline V lookup: CDR1 KGHSH, CDR2 LQKENI. The CDR3 sequence is 13 residues long. The CDR3 reads CASSRGNRDEQYF. The CDR3 nucleotides are TGTGCCAGCTCCCGGGGAAACAGGGACGAGCAGTACTTC.

This chain links TRBV4-2 with TRBJ1-4; tentatively, D is TRBD1 (5 bases). Trimming took off 1 base at V and 4 bases at J, with 16 bases between the two ends. The CDR3 has 17 residues. The germline CDR1 and CDR2 sequences are LGHNA and YNFKEQ. CDR3 amino acids: CASSQVTAGLSNEKLFF. Written as DNA, the CDR3 is TGTGCCAGCAGCCAAGTTACCGCGGGACTGAGTAATGAAAAACTGTTTTTT.

This clonotype was found many times. The rearrangement joins TRBV5-1 to TRBJ1-1, with D possibly matching TRBD1 (5 bases). Germline CDR1 reads SGHRS; CDR2 reads YFSETQ. V was pared by 2 bases and J by 4 bases, with 9 bases between. The CDR3 covers 13 residues. CDR3 loop: CASSFGAGTEAFF. CDR3 nucleotide sequence: TGCGCCAGCAGCTTTGGGGCGGGCACTGAAGCTTTCTTT.

There are many counts of this clonotype. The chain couples TRBV5-1 to TRBJ1-1; 9 nucleotides line up with TRBD1. Germline trimming cut 5 bases from V and 4 bases from J; bases unmatched to any gene: 6. Germline V gives CDR1 SGHRS, CDR2 YFSETQ. The CDR3 contains 14 residues. CDR3 nucleotides: TGCGCCAGCAGTCGACGACAGGGGGGCACTGAAGCTTTCTTT. Translated: CASSRRQGGTEAFF.

The chain couples TRBV5-1 to TRBJ1-2, with a tentative D call TRBD1 (6 bases). Trimming took 2 bases from V and 5 from J, leaving 16 bases between them. The germline V gene encodes CDR1 SGHRS and CDR2 YFSETQ. The CDR3 runs to 15 residues. The CDR3 coding sequence is TGCGCCAGCAGCTTAGGTAGGGGGTTCGATTATGGCTACACCTTC. It codes for CASSLGRGFDYGYTF.

This clonotype was counted at least ten times. This chain links TRBV19 with TRBJ1-2; TRBD1 might be the D (5 bases). CDR1 LNHDA and CDR2 SQIVND come from the germline V gene (reference sequence). Trimming shortened V by 5 bases and J by 2 bases, and 9 bases separated the two germline ends. The CDR3 runs 13 residues. This CDR3 reads CASSPDTNYGYTF. In nucleotides, the CDR3 is TGTGCCAGTAGTCCGGACACCAACTATGGCTACACCTTC.

The DNA for the CDR3 is TGTGCCAGTAGTATAGCAGGCGGGAGGATAAATGAGCAGTTCTTC. This encodes CASSIAGGRINEQFF. The J gene is TRBJ2-1, the V gene TRBV19, with TRBD2 matching 8 bases. The CDR3 runs to 15 residues. J gave up 7 bases and V 1 base, and 6 bases lay outside the gene matches. Germline V gene sequence: CDR1 LNHDA, CDR2 SQIVND (reference sequence).

This clonotype was recorded many times. This chain connects TRBV19 to TRBJ2-3, with 7 nucleotides matching TRBD1. The CDR3 extends over 15 amino acids. Germline CDR1 and CDR2: LNHDA and SQIVND (reference sequence). Germline trimming cut 8 bases from V and 0 bases from J; bases unmatched to any gene: 8. CDR3 protein: CASRDSRMSTDTQYF. The CDR3 bases are TGTGCCAGTCGGGACAGCCGAATGAGCACAGATACGCAGTATTTT.

The sample holds many counts of this clonotype. V and J are TRBV19 and TRBJ1-2; 9 nucleotides line up with TRBD1. The V gene's germline CDR1 is LNHDA and CDR2 SQIVND (reference sequence). The trim removed 8 bases at V and 0 bases at J, leaving 7 bases unmatched. This CDR3 comprises 15 residues. The CDR3, as DNA: TGTGCCAGTGCGGACAGGGGAGCGGCTAACTATGGCTACACCTTC. Translating it yields CASADRGAANYGYTF.

V gene TRBV4-3 combines with J gene TRBJ2-5, with D possibly TRBD1 on 6 matching bases. The CDR3 is 15 amino acids. The germline V and J ends were trimmed by 1 base and 5 bases, with 14 bases remaining between them. Germline loops: CDR1 LGHNA, CDR2 YSLEER. CDR3 DNA sequence: TGCGCCAGCAGCCAAGTGCAGGGAACAGGGGAGACCCAGTACTTC. Amino acids: CASSQVQGTGETQYF.

This clonotype was observed a few times. The chain carries TRBV28 and TRBJ1-2, with 7 bases identical to TRBD1. With 5 bases clipped from V and 2 bases from J, the junction kept 8 bases outside the gene matches. This CDR3 has 15 amino acids. Looked up from germline, CDR1 is MDHEN and CDR2 is SYDVKM. The CDR3 coding sequence is TGTGCCAGCAGTCCCGGGGGGACAGTGAACTATGGCTACACCTTC. Translated, it gives CASSPGGTVNYGYTF.

This clonotype was seen repeatedly, ten times or more. This chain joins TRBV20-1 and TRBJ2-7; TRBD2 agrees at 7 bases. The CDR3 length is 16 residues. The germline V gene encodes CDR1 DFQATT and CDR2 SNEGSKA (reference sequence). With 0 bases clipped from V and 0 bases from J, the junction kept 8 bases outside the gene matches. Here the CDR3 DNA reads TGCAGTGCTAGAGATCGGGACGGGGGGTACTCCTACGAGCAGTACTTC. Translating gives CSARDRDGGYSYEQYF.

This chain connects TRBV10-3 to TRBJ1-1, with a tentative D call TRBD1 (6 bases). Germline loops: CDR1 ENHRY, CDR2 SYGVKD. V was pared by 8 bases and J by 7 bases, with 23 bases between. The CDR3 runs to 15 residues. CDR3 sequence: CAIGQGGGDRVEAFF. DNA of the CDR3: TGTGCCATCGGCCAAGGGGGAGGGGATCGGGTTGAAGCTTTCTTT.